The 15 T cell receptor beta chains below were found in one sample sequenced in a study of MAIT cells during Salmonella Paratyphi A infection. Overall study results and limits: Infection appeared not to change oligoclonal MAIT cell TRBV usage, which favoured TRBV20 and TRBV6.

For these receptors, no antigen is known. Time point defined: before S. Paratyphi A challenge (baseline). The MAIT cell gate was Valpha7.2+ CD161+ T cells, sorted by flow cytometry. TCRdb reanalysed the 5' RACE reads using MiXCR and keeps one entry per CDR3 protein. There are hundreds of distinct CDR3 sequences in the sample; about 29% occur only once, and about a quarter lies in the top ten. The specimen was MAIT cells from blood, collected at the first sampling point of the challenge study. The receptors here all came from a person aged 18 to 70 who was deliberately infected with Salmonella Paratyphi A in a paratyphoid fever challenge study.

Of note for this clonotype: An end of the junction does not agree with germline; a read error may underlie this. Here the CDR3 DNA reads TGTGCCAGCAGCCAAGATGTTGAAGACTGGAAAGATACCCAGTACTTC. This translates into CASSQDVEDWKDTQYF. This rearrangement joins TRBV3-1 to TRBJ2-5; D is undetermined. Germline lookup yields CDR1 LGHDT and CDR2 YNNKEL (reference sequence). There are 16 residues in the CDR3.

This clonotype is labeled as large. The V gene is TRBV6-4, the J gene TRBJ2-3; D not resolved. The CDR3 sequence is 14 residues long. CDR1 is MRHNA and CDR2 is SNTAGT in the germline V gene. V dropped 4 bases and J dropped 2 bases, with 10 bases sitting between them. The CDR3 region is CASSADGDTDTQYF. CDR3 nucleotides: TGTGCCAGCAGTGCGGACGGAGACACAGATACGCAGTATTTT.

This clonotype was seen at least ten times. The rearrangement uses TRBV18 and TRBJ1-2; weak D call: TRBD1 (6 bases). CDR3 length: 14 amino acids. Trimming took 3 bases from V and 5 from J, leaving 13 bases between them. Germline V gives CDR1 KGHSH, CDR2 LQKENI. CDR3 sequence: CASSPTDSWYGYTF. The CDR3, as DNA: TGTGCCAGCTCACCGACGGACAGCTGGTATGGCTACACCTTC.

The chain links TRBV19 to TRBJ2-7; 9 bases agree with TRBD1. From germline, CDR1 is LNHDA and CDR2 SQIVND (reference sequence). Trimming cost V 3 bases and J 6 bases; bases outside gene matches: 3. The CDR3 totals 13 residues. The CDR3 DNA sequence: TGTGCCAGTAGTATTGGGGACAGGGTCGAGCAGTACTTC. Its translation is CASSIGDRVEQYF.

The sample holds one count of this clonotype. The rearrangement uses TRBV20-1 and TRBJ1-2; TRBD1 matches at 8 bases. Germline CDR1 and CDR2: DFQATT and SNEGSKA (reference sequence). The trim removed 0 bases at V and 5 bases at J, leaving 8 bases unmatched. The CDR3 totals 15 residues. CDR3 amino acids: CSAREFGQGHYGYTF. The CDR3 nucleotides read TGCAGTGCTAGAGAGTTTGGACAGGGCCATTATGGCTACACCTTC.

As DNA, the CDR3 is TGTGCCAGCAGCTTTGACAAGGTCAATCAGCCCCAGCATTTT. This encodes CASSFDKVNQPQHF. The chain employs TRBV7-6 and TRBJ1-5, with D hard to call. The germline CDR1 and CDR2 sequences are SGHVS and FNYEAQ. The CDR3 extends over 14 amino acids. The V end was cut by 3 bases, the J end by 3 bases, with 9 bases between. The entire variable domain, with the rest obtained from reference TRBV7-6 and TRBJ1-5, is as follows: GAGVSQSPRYKVTKRGQDVALRCDPISGHVSLYWYRQALGQGPEFLTYFNYEAQQDKSGLPNDRFSAERPEGSISTLTIQRTEQRDSAMYRCASSFDKVNQPQHFGDGTRLSIL.

This clonotype occurred a few times. The chain has TRBV6-5 and TRBJ2-6, with a tentative D call TRBD2 (6 bases). CDR1 MNHEY and CDR2 SVGAGI come from the germline V gene. The CDR3 loop spans 16 amino acids. V lost 0 bases and J lost 0, with 6 bases in between. CDR3 nucleotides: TGTGCCAGCAGTTACTCGGGGGGCTCTGGGGCCAACGTCCTGACTTTC. Protein product: CASSYSGGSGANVLTF.

This clonotype was observed a few times. The chain employs TRBV6-2 or TRBV6-3 and TRBJ2-7; D possibly matches TRBD1 or TRBD2 (5 bases each). Per the germline V gene, CDR1 is MNHEY and CDR2 is SVGEGT. CDR3 size: 14 residues. Trimming left V 2 bases short and J 3 bases short, with 11 bases between. In DNA, the CDR3 is TGTGCCAGCAGTTACAGCGAGAGGGGCTACGAGCAGTACTTC. It translates to CASSYSERGYEQYF.

Comments on this clonotype: No DNA is shown, since the ends of the CDR3 on it are uncertain; the CDR3 is the one TCRdb lists. The chain is built from TRBV4-2 and TRBJ2-7; the table's TRBD2 call for D was not verified on the DNA. Germline lookup yields CDR1 LGHNA and CDR2 YNFKEQ. The CDR3 spans 19 residues, counting both ends. The CDR3 loop is CASSFYICSARQRDYEQYF.

The rearrangement joins TRBV18 to TRBJ2-7, with 8 bases aligning to TRBD1. The CDR3 loop spans 14 amino acids. Germline lookup yields CDR1 KGHSH and CDR2 LQKENI. Trimming cost V 4 bases and J 5 bases; bases outside gene matches: 7. This chain's CDR3 is CASSLQGEGDEQYF. In DNA form, the CDR3 reads TGTGCCAGCTCACTACAGGGGGAAGGGGACGAGCAGTACTTC.

The CDR3 nucleotides are TGCGCCAGCAGCCGAGGGGCAGGGGGTCAGCCCCAGCATTTT. Its protein is CASSRGAGGQPQHF. The chain is built from TRBV5-1 and TRBJ1-5; 7 bases fit TRBD1. This CDR3 spans 14 amino acids. V trimming: 4 bases; J trimming: 6 bases; junction bases outside the gene matches: 7. The germline gives CDR1 SGHRS, CDR2 YFSETQ.

The rearrangement uses TRBV6-4 and TRBJ2-3; 12 bases agree with TRBD2. CDR1 and CDR2 (germline): MRHNA, SNTAGT. This CDR3 is built from 18 residues. J gave up 2 bases and V 4 bases, and 10 bases lay outside the gene matches. The CDR3 bases are TGTGCCAGCAGTGCTAGAGATAGACTAGCGGGAGTCACAGATACGCAGTATTTT. It translates to CASSARDRLAGVTDTQYF.

There are a few counts of this clonotype. The chain uses TRBV6-4 and TRBJ2-2; 7 bases line up with TRBD1. Germline CDR1 MRHNA, CDR2 SNTAGT. CDR3 length equals 16 residues. The J segment lost 1 base and the V segment lost 0 bases, leaving 2 bases of the junction unmatched. CDR3 sequence: CASSDSQGENTGELFF. Written as DNA, the CDR3 is TGTGCCAGCAGTGACTCCCAGGGGGAGAACACCGGGGAGCTGTTTTTT.

The V and J genes are TRBV7-2 and TRBJ2-1; D is undetermined. The length of the CDR3 is 15 residues. Per the germline V gene, CDR1 is SGHTA and CDR2 is FQGNSA. Deletions cut 2 bases from V and 5 bases from J, with 13 bases between. CDR3 region: CASSLLPGLNNEQFF. As DNA, the CDR3 is TGTGCCAGCAGCTTACTACCCGGCTTAAACAATGAGCAGTTCTTC.

This clonotype showed up many times. The chain combines TRBV6-5 with TRBJ2-5, with 9 bases aligning to TRBD2. The J segment lost 3 bases and the V segment lost 6 bases, leaving 2 bases of the junction unmatched. Germline CDR1 and CDR2: MNHEY and SVGAGI. This CDR3 spans 13 amino acids. The CDR3 DNA reads as TGTGCCAGCAGCAGACTAGCGGAAGAGACCCAGTACTTC. Protein: CASSRLAEETQYF.